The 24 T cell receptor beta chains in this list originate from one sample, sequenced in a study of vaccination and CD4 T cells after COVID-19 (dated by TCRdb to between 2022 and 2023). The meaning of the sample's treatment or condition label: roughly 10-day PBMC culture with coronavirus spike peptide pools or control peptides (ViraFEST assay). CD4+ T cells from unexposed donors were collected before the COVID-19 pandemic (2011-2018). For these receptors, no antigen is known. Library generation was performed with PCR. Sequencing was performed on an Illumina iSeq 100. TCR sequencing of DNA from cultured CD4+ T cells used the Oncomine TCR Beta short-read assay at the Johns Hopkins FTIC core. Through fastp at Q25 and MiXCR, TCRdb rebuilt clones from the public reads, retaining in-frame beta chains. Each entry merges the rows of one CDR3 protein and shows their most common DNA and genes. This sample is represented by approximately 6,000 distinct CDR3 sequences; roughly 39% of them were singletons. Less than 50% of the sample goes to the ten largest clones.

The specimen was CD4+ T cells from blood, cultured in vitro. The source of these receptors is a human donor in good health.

CDR3 coding DNA: TGTGCCAGCTCACCAAACCAGGGGGAGAACACTGAAGCTTTCTTT. The encoded protein is CASSPNQGENTEAFF. This chain joins TRBV18 and TRBJ1-1; TRBD1 aligns across 7 bases. This CDR3 region has 15 residues. V lost 2 bases, J lost 1 base, and 4 bases stayed unmatched. In germline, CDR1 is KGHSH, CDR2 LQKENI. Full variable domain (outside the CDR3, taken from reference TRBV18 and TRBJ1-1): NAGVMQNPRHLVRRRGQEARLRCSPMKGHSHVYWYRQLPEEGLKFMVYLQKENIIDESGMPKERFSAEFPKEGPSILRIQQVVRGDSAAYFCASSPNQGENTEAFFGQGTRLTVV.

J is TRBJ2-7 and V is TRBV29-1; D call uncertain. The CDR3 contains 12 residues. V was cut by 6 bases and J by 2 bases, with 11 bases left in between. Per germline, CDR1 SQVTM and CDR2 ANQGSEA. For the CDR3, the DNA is TGCAGCGTCACCGACGGACCCTACGAGCAGTACTTC. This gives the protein CSVTDGPYEQYF.

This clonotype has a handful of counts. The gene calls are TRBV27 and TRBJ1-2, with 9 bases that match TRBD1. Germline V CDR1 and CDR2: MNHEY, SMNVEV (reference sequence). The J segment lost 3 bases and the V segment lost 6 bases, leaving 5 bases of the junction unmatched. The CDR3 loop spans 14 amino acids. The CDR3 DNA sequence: TGTGCCAGCAGCACGACAGGGGGAGACTATGGCTACACCTTC. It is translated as CASSTTGGDYGYTF.

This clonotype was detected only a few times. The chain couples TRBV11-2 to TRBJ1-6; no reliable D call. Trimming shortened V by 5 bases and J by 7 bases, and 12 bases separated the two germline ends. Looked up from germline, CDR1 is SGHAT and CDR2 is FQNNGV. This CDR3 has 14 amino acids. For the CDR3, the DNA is TGTGCCAGCAGCCTCTCGCCGGGAAATTCACCCCTCCACTTT. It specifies CASSLSPGNSPLHF.

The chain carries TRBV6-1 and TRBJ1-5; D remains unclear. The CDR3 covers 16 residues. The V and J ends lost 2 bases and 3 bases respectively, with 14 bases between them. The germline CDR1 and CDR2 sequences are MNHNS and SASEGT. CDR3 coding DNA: TGTGCCAGCAGTGAATCACAGAGACTCAACAATCAGCCCCAGCATTTT. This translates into CASSESQRLNNQPQHF.

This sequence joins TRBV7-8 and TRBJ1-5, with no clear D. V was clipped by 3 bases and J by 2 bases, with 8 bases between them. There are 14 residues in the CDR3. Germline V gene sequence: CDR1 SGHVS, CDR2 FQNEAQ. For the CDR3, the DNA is TGTGCCAGCAGCTTCGAATGGGGCAATCAGCCCCAGCATTTT. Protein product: CASSFEWGNQPQHF.

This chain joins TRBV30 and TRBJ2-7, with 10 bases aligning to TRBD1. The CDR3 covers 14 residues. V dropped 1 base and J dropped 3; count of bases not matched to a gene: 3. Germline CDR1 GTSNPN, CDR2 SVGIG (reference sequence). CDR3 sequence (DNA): TGTGCCTGGAGTGGGACAGGGGGGGTCTACGAGCAGTACTTC. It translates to CAWSGTGGVYEQYF.

The CDR3 DNA reads TGCAGCGGCGGACGGCCCGCGAACACTGAAGCTTTCTTT. Amino acid sequence: CSGGRPANTEAFF. The chain employs TRBV29-1 and TRBJ1-1; no clear D. Germline V gene sequence: CDR1 SQVTM, CDR2 ANQGSEA. Trimming took off 7 bases at V and 1 base at J, with 13 bases between the two ends. The CDR3 extends over 13 amino acids. The entire variable domain, with the rest obtained from reference TRBV29-1 and TRBJ1-1, is as follows: SAVISQKPSRDICQRGTSLTIQCQVDSQVTMMFWYRQQPGQSLTLIATANQGSEATYESGFVIDKFPISRPNLTFSTLTVSNMSPEDSSIYLCSGGRPANTEAFFGQGTRLTVV.

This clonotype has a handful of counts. CDR3 residues: CASSEIQGMNTEAFF. The CDR3 region has the DNA TGTGCCAGCAGCGAAATACAGGGGATGAACACTGAAGCTTTCTTT. The chain has TRBV7-6 and TRBJ1-1, with 7 nucleotides matching TRBD1. V dropped 5 bases and J dropped 0; count of bases not matched to a gene: 6. The length of the CDR3 is 15 residues. Looked up from germline, CDR1 is SGHVS and CDR2 is FNYEAQ.

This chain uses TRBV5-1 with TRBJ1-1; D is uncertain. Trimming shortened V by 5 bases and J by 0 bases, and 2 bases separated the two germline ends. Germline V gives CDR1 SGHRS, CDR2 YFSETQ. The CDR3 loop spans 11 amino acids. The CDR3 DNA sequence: TGCGCCAGCAGACTGAACACTGAAGCTTTCTTT. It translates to CASRLNTEAFF.

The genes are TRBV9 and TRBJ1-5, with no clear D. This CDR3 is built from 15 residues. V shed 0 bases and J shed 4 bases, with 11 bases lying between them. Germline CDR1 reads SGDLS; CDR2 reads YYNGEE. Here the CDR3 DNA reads TGTGCCAGCAGCGTAGGGAGTTTACCAAATCAGCCCCAGCATTTT. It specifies CASSVGSLPNQPQHF. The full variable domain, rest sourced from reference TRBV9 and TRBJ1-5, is DSGVTQTPKHLITATGQRVTLRCSPRSGDLSVYWYQQSLDQGLQFLIQYYNGEERAKGNILERFSAQQFPDLHSELNLSSLELGDSALYFCASSVGSLPNQPQHFGDGTRLSIL.

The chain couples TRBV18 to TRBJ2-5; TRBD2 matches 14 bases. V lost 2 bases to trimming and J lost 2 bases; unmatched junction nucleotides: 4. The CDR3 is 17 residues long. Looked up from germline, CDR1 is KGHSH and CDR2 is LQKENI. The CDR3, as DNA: TGTGCCAGCTCACCAGGGACTAGCGGGGGCCCGCAAGAGACCCAGTACTTC. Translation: CASSPGTSGGPQETQYF.

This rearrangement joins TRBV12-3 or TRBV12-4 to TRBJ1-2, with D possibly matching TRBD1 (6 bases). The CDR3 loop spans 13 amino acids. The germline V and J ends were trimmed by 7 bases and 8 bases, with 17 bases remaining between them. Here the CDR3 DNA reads TGTGCCAGCATCCTCTGGGGGGCAGGGGGCTACACCTTC. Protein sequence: CASILWGAGGYTF.

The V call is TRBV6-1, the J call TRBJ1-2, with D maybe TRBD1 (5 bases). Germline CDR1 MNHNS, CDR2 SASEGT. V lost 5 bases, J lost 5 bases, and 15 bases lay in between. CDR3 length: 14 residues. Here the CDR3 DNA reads TGTGCCAGCAGTCTAGGGGAGTCTACTTATGGCTACACCTTC. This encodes CASSLGESTYGYTF.

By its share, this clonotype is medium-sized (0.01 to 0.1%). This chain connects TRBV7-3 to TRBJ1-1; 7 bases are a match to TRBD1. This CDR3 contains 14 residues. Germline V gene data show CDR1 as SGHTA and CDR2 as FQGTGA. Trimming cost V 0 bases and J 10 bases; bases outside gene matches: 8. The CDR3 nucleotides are TGTGCCAGCAGCTTAACCGCCGGACAGGTTCGAGCTTTCTTT. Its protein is CASSLTAGQVRAFF.

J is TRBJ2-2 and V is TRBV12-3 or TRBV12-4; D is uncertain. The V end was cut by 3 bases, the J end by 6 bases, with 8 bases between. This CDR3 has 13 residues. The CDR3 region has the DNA TGTGCCAGCAGTTTGCTAGACCCCGGGGAGCTGTTTTTT. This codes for CASSLLDPGELFF.

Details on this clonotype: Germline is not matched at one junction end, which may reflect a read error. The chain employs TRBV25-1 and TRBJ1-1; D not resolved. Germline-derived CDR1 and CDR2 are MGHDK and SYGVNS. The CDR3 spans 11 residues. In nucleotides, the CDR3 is TGTACCAGCAGGAGGAACACTGAAGCTTTCTTT. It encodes CTSRRNTEAFF.

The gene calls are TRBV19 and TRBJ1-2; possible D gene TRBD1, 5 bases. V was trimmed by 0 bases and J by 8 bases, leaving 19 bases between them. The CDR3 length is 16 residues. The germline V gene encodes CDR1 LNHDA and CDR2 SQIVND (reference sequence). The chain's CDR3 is CASSIETVGSFGGYTF. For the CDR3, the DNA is TGTGCCAGTAGTATAGAGACAGTTGGGTCTTTTGGGGGCTACACCTTC.

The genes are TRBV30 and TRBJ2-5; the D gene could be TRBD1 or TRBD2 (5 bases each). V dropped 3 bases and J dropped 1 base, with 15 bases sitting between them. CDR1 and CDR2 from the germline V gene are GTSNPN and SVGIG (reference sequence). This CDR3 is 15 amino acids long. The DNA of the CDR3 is TGTGCCTGGAGGGCCTGGGGGAAAGGCCAAGAGACCCAGTACTTC. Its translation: CAWRAWGKGQETQYF.

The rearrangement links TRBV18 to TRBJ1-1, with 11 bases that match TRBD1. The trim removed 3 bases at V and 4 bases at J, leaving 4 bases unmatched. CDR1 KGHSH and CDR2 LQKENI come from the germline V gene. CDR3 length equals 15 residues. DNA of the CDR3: TGTGCCAGCTCACCGGGACAGGGGGGAGGCACTGAAGCTTTCTTT. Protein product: CASSPGQGGGTEAFF.

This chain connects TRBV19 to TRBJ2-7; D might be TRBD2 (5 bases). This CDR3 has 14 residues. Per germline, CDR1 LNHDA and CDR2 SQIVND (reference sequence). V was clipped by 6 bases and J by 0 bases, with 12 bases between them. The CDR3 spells CASSRAGNSYEQYF. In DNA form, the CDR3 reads TGTGCCAGTAGCCGCGCCGGGAACTCCTACGAGCAGTACTTC.

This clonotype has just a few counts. CDR3 protein: CSAHPDGVLDSPLHF. CDR3 nucleotides: TGCAGTGCCCACCCCGATGGCGTACTAGACTCACCCCTCCACTTT. This rearrangement joins TRBV20-1 to TRBJ1-6; D unresolved. Germline V gene sequence: CDR1 DFQATT, CDR2 SNEGSKA (reference sequence). This CDR3 is built from 15 residues. The V end was cut by 6 bases, the J end by 10 bases, with 22 bases between.

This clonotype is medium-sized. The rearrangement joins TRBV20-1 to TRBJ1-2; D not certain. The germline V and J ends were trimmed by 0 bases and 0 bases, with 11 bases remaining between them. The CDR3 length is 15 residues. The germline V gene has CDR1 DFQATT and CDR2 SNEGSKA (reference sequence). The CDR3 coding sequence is TGCAGTGCTAGAGATCTAGACACCTCTAACTATGGCTACACCTTC. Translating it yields CSARDLDTSNYGYTF.

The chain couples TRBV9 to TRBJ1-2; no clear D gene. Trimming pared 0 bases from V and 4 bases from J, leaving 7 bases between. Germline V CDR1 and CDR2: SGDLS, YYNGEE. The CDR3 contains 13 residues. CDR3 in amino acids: CASSVEPLYGYTF. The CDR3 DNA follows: TGTGCCAGCAGCGTAGAGCCGCTCTATGGCTACACCTTC.